The subject of this entry is one TCR beta chain. The data were obtained in a study of CD8+CD57+ T cells in acquired aplastic anemia. Investigators profiled TCR beta VDJ and CDR3 from genomic DNA template. Via MiXCR, TCRdb re-called the reads, giving one row per CDR3 protein. This sample has approximately 98,000 distinct CDR3 sequences, with around half found just once. This CDR3 contains 14 residues. V gave up 6 bases and J gave up 8 bases; unmatched junction bases: 8. The germline V gene encodes CDR1 SQVTM and CDR2 ANQGSEA. This receptor was obtained from a human donor in good health, serving as a control. This sequence joins TRBV29-1 and TRBJ1-4; 11 bases align to TRBD1. The sequenced sample consisted of sorted CD4+, CD8+, or CD8+CD57+ T cells (not recorded which) from PBMCs. The CDR3 DNA follows: TGCAGCGTGGAGGACAGGGGGCGGAAGGAAAAACTGTTTTTT. Translation: CSVEDRGRKEKLFF.